This record covers a single TCR beta chain. Measured with immunoSEQ multiplex PCR; TCRdb has only the in-frame clones, and not every one. Among about 97,000 clones listed, around 89% were seen once. These data are taken from a study of identifying expanded T cells in peripheral blood. V was shortened by 3 bases and J by 7 bases, with 9 bases between the two germline ends. The CDR3 is 13 residues long. The germline V gene encodes CDR1 MDHEN and CDR2 SYDVKM. Sequenced sample: blood. This chain connects TRBV28 to TRBJ2-2; no firm D call. This sequence originates from a person aged 18 to 75 in good health. The DNA for the CDR3 is TGTGCCAGCAGTTTCGGGCGGAACGGGGAGCTGTTTTTT. This codes for CASSFGRNGELFF.